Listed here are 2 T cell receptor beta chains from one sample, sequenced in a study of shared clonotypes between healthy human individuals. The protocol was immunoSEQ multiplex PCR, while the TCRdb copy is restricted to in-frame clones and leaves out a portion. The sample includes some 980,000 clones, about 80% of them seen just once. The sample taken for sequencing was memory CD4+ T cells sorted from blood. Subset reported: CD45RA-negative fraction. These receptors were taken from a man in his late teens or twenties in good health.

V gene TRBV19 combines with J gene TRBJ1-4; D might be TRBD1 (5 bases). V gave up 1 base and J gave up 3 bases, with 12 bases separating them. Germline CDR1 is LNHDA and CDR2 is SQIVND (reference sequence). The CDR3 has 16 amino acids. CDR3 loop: CASSIVTGGSNEKLFF. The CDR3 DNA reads TGTGCCAGTAGTATAGTAACCGGGGGTTCTAATGAAAAACTGTTTTTT.

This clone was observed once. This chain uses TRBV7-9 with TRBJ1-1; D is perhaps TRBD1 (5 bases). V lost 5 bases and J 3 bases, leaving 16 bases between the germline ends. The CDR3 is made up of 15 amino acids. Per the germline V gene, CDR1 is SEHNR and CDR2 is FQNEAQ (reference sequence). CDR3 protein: CASSHGTPPDTEAFF. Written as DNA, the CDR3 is TGTGCCAGCAGCCACGGGACCCCCCCCGACACTGAAGCTTTCTTT.